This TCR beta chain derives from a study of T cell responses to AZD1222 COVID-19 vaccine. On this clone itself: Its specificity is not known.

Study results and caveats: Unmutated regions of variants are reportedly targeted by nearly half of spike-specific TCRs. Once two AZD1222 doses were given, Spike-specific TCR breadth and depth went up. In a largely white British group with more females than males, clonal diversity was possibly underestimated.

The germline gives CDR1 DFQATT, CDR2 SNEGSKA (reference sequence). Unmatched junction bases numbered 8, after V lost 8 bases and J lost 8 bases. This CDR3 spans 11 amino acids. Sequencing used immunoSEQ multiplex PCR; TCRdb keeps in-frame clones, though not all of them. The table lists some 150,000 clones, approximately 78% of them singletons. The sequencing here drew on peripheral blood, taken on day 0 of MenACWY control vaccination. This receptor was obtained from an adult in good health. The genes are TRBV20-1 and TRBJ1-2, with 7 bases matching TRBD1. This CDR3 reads CSSRQGWGYTF. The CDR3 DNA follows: TGCAGTTCAAGACAGGGTTGGGGCTACACCTTC.